This TCR beta chain stems from a study of blood T cell repertoires in COVID-19. Study summary: The United States, Italy and Spain supplied acute and convalescent COVID-19 samples. PBMCs, B-cell-depleted T cells, or T cells were the source of the cDNA or gDNA that made up the material.

In the original workflow: From reference gene primer amplification, estimates of nucleated cell counts were derived. The protocol was immunoSEQ multiplex PCR, while the TCRdb copy is restricted to in-frame clones and leaves out a portion. The D gene and trimming were derived from the DNA, and the V and J assignments and clone size from that table. The top ten hold about a tenth of the sample, which has fewer than 80,000 clones, roughly 80% seen once. This CDR3 comprises 15 residues. The ends were cut back, 4 bases at V and 6 bases at J, with 19 bases in the middle. From germline, CDR1 is SGHAT and CDR2 FQNNGV.

The sample taken for sequencing was peripheral blood. This receptor was identified in an elderly woman with acute or convalescent COVID-19. The chain uses TRBV11-2 and TRBJ2-7, with D maybe TRBD2 (6 bases). CDR3 loop: CASSSRGYPGSEQYF. CDR3 DNA: TGTGCCAGCAGCTCCCGGGGGTACCCAGGTAGCGAGCAGTACTTC.